This T cell receptor beta chain was captured in a study of T cell changes during pregnancy in multiple sclerosis. The CDR3 spans 15 residues. V trimming: 5 bases; J trimming: 2 bases; junction bases outside the gene matches: 4. CDR1 is MNHEY and CDR2 is SVGAGI in the germline V gene. TCRdb keeps only in-frame clones here, not all; method: immunoSEQ multiplex PCR. The sample includes about 110,000 clones, approximately 90% seen only once; the top ten take about 1.5%. The chain links TRBV6-5 to TRBJ1-2; 11 bases match TRBD1. The receptor's source is a female donor with multiple sclerosis, enrolled in a pregnancy study. The specimen comprised peripheral blood, sampled in the third trimester of pregnancy. The CDR3 is CASSRTGGANYGYTF. CDR3 in DNA: TGTGCCAGCAGTAGGACAGGGGGCGCCAACTATGGCTACACCTTC.